Listed below are T cell receptor beta chains from one sample, sequenced in a study of cytomegalovirus exposure and HLA in healthy donors. Assay used: immunoSEQ multiplex PCR; TCRdb lists only in-frame clones, some missing. The table records 100,000 to 150,000 clones, roughly 95% of them present only once. The specimen was PBMCs. Source of these receptors: a man between 18 and 29 years old in good health and CMV-seronegative. Each CDR3 is given with its conserved first and last residue. A D gene is named only where the DNA matches it firmly. Some rows mark clone size as missing; the rest say once, few, many or name a class of expanded clone.

d_call,v_call,j_call,clone_size,cdr3_nt,cdr3_aa
TRBD1,TRBV27,TRBJ2-1,NA,TGTGCCAGCAGTTCCCCCGGGACAGTTGACCGAAATGAGCAGTTCTTC,CASSSPGTVDRNEQFF
NA,TRBV5-6,TRBJ1-5,NA,TGTGCCAGCAGCTCTTATAATCAGCCCCAGCATTTT,CASSSYNQPQHF
TRBD1,TRBV9,TRBJ2-7,NA,TGTGCCAGCAGCGAGACAGGGGCCGGCGAGCAGTACTTC,CASSETGAGEQYF
TRBD1,TRBV5-5,TRBJ1-4,once,TGTGCCAGCAGTCATCAGGGGGGCAGGCTGTTTTTT,CASSHQGGRLFF
TRBD2,TRBV5-6,TRBJ2-2,NA,TGTGCCAGCAGCCAAGGACTAGCGGGAGACACCGGGGAGCTGTTTTTT,CASSQGLAGDTGELFF
NA,TRBV28,TRBJ1-1,NA,TGTGCCAGCAGTAACTCGACAGTCCTCAACACTGAAGCTTTCTTT,CASSNSTVLNTEAFF
TRBD1,TRBV28,TRBJ1-5,NA,TGTGCCAGCAGCTCTCCCAGCCCAAACAGGGGACATCAGCCCCAGCATTTT,CASSSPSPNRGHQPQHF
TRBD2,TRBV30,TRBJ2-3,NA,TGTGCCTGGAGGAAACTGGGCGGGAGCTTGACAGATACGCAGTATTTT,CAWRKLGGSLTDTQYF
NA,TRBV7-2,TRBJ2-5,NA,TGTGCCACCAGGCGGGGAAGTCAAGAGACCCAGTACTTC,CATRRGSQETQYF
TRBD1,TRBV27,TRBJ1-1,NA,TGTGCCAGCAGTGTCTCCAAGGGGGCGCGGGGCACTGAAGCTTTCTTT,CASSVSKGARGTEAFF
NA,TRBV9,TRBJ1-2,NA,TGTGCCAGCAGCCCCCCTAATAACTATGGCTACACCTTC,CASSPPNNYGYTF
TRBD2,TRBV27,TRBJ2-2,NA,TGTGCCAGCAGTTCCCCCCCGGGACTAGCGGTTGACGGGGAGCTGTTTTTT,CASSSPPGLAVDGELFF
NA,TRBV5-1,TRBJ2-2,NA,TGCGCCAGCAGCTTGGGGGCCTCCACGAACACCGGGGAGCTGTTTTTT,CASSLGASTNTGELFF
NA,TRBV7-7,TRBJ2-5,NA,TGTGCTAGCAGCTTAGCGGCAGGGGAAGAGACCCAGTACTTC,CASSLAAGEETQYF
TRBD2,TRBV11-1,TRBJ2-7,NA,TGTGCCAGCAGCCCCCTAGCGGGAGGCCGTTACGAGCAGTACTTC,CASSPLAGGRYEQYF
NA,TRBV5-5,TRBJ1-1,NA,TGTGCCAGCAGTTACTCTTGGGGGGTCCCTGAAGCTTTCTTT,CASSYSWGVPEAFF
TRBD1,TRBV4-3,TRBJ2-7,NA,TGCGCCAGCAGCCAAGATAACACAGGGGCACCCTACGAGCAGTACTTC,CASSQDNTGAPYEQYF
TRBD1,TRBV4-1,TRBJ2-1,NA,TGCGCCAGCAGTCACGGGACAGGTGAGCAGTTCTTC,CASSHGTGEQFF
NA,TRBV6-5,TRBJ1-4,NA,TGTGCCAGCAGTTACTCGAGAGGAGGGAGGGAAAAACTGTTTTTT,CASSYSRGGREKLFF
TRBD2,TRBV11-3,TRBJ2-1,NA,TGTGCCAGCAGCTTGGGTGCCGGGACTAGCGGAGGGGGGCCCTACAATGAGCAGTTCTTC,CASSLGAGTSGGGPYNEQFF
TRBD2,TRBV4-3,TRBJ2-1,once,TGCGCCAGCAGCCATGGACTAGCCGGGGGATACAATGAGCAGTTCTTC,CASSHGLAGGYNEQFF